Listed below are T cell receptor beta chains from one sample, sequenced in a study of somatic mutations in cytotoxic T cells in rheumatoid arthritis. TCRdb keeps only in-frame clones here, not all; method: immunoSEQ multiplex PCR. The sample lists over 650 clones, 65% to 85% occurring once. Sequencing was performed on CD8+ T cells sorted from blood. The source is an adult with rheumatoid arthritis. Each CDR3 is given with its conserved first and last residue.

v_call cdr3_aa
TRBV7-2 CASSLAGGSSYEQYF
TRBV28 CASSSTGGASYGYTF
TRBV18 CASSPPGGEYGYTF
TRBV6-5 CATGDSPPPNEQFF
TRBV11-1 CASSSPPDSRLNEQFF
TRBV28 CASSLRTGGVTEAFF
TRBV11-1 CASHGGQGNEQFF
TRBV6-1 CASSEEGVGYEQYF
TRBV4-1 CASSQVSTAQYEQYF
TRBV6-5 CASYGTSGRAQYF
TRBV11-2 CASSLDLGGRQYF
TRBV7-2 CASSLEGTGDQPQHF
TRBV27 CASSRERGEQYF
TRBV27 CASRDSTEAFF
TRBV11-1 CASSRQATGGTEAFF
TRBV7-8 CASSTRDGGNYGYTF
TRBV4-3 CASSQAGNTEAFF
TRBV6-5 CASSYSGQGGKTQYF
TRBV2 CASTRSDSYEQYF
TRBV19 CASSISRTSGASYEQYF
TRBV4-1 CASSQGNQPQHF
TRBV7-3 CASSFGNTEAFF
TRBV18 CASSPRGGNTGELFF